This entry lists 2 T cell receptor beta chains sequenced from one sample in a study of a mutant IDH1 vaccine in newly diagnosed glioma. No antigens are known for them. Regarding time point: week 11, during vaccination. Vaccination comprised doses that each held 300 ug of mutant IDH1 20-mer peptide, plus topical imiquimod. TCRdb's copy holds only in-frame clones and misses some; the assay was immunoSEQ multiplex PCR. The table includes around 120,000 clones, around 80% detected once. The sequenced sample was PBMCs, obtained from a glioma patient whose treatment included an IDH1 peptide vaccine. Receptors were obtained from a man aged 40-50 years with glioma.

This chain links TRBV5-1 with TRBJ2-6, with D perhaps matching TRBD2 (5 bases). The CDR3 length is 18 residues. CDR1 and CDR2 (germline): SGHRS, YFSETQ. V was shortened by 4 bases and J by 0 bases, with 17 bases between the two germline ends. The CDR3 DNA reads as TGCGCCAGCAGCGTCACTAGACCTAAAAACTCTGGGGCCAACGTCCTGACTTTC. It codes for CASSVTRPKNSGANVLTF. Variable domain in full (rest from reference TRBV5-1 and TRBJ2-6): KAGVTQTPRYLIKTRGQQVTLSCSPISGHRSVSWYQQTPGQGLQFLFEYFSETQRNKGNFPGRFSGRQFSNSRSEMNVSTLELGDSALYLCASSVTRPKNSGANVLTFGAGSRLTVL.

This chain connects TRBV4-1 to TRBJ1-6, with D possibly TRBD1 on 6 matching bases. Germline loops: CDR1 MGHRA, CDR2 YSYEKL. CDR3 size: 15 residues. Trimming stripped 0 bases from V and 4 bases from J, with 7 bases between. The DNA of the CDR3 is TGCGCCAGCAGCCAAGATGGGACATATAATTCACCCCTCCACTTT. It translates to CASSQDGTYNSPLHF.